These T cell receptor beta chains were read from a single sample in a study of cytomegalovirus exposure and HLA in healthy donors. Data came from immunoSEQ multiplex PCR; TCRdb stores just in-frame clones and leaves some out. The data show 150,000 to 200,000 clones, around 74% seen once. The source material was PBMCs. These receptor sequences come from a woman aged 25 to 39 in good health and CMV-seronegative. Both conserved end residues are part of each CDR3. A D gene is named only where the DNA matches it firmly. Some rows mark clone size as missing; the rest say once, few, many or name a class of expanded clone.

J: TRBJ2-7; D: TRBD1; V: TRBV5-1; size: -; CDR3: CASSLGGTGSYEQYF; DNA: TGCGCCAGCAGCTTGGGCGGGACAGGGTCCTACGAGCAGTACTTC
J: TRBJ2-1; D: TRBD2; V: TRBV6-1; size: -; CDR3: CASRAGGRGRDEQFF; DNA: TGTGCCAGCAGGGCGGGAGGGCGGGGGCGCGATGAGCAGTTCTTC
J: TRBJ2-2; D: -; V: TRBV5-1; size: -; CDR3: CASSPRDLSGSVGGELFF; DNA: TGCGCCAGCAGCCCTCGTGACCTCTCAGGGTCCGTAGGCGGGGAGCTGTTTTTT
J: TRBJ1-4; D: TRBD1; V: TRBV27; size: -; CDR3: CASSHRGPTNEKLFF; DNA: TGTGCCAGCAGTCACAGGGGGCCAACTAATGAAAAACTGTTTTTT
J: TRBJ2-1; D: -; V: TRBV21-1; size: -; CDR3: CASSNHSGVNEQFF; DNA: TGTGCCAGCAGCAACCATTCCGGGGTCAATGAGCAGTTCTTC
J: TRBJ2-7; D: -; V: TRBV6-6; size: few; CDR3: CASSKSTSQVEQYF; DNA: TGTGCCAGCAGTAAATCCACATCTCAGGTCGAGCAGTACTTC
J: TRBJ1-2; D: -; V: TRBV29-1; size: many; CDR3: CSVSGAEGYTF; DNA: TGCAGCGTTTCTGGGGCTGAGGGCTACACCTTC
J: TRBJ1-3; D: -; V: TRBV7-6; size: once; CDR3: CASRPQATGNTIYF; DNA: TGTGCCAGCAGACCACAGGCCACTGGAAACACCATATATTTT
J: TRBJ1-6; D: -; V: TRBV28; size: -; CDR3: CASSLQGTYNSPLHF; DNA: TGTGCCAGCAGTCTTCAGGGTACCTATAATTCACCCCTCCACTTT
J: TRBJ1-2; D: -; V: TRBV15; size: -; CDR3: CATSRDGGPDGYTF; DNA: TGTGCCACCAGCAGAGATGGGGGCCCCGATGGCTACACCTTC
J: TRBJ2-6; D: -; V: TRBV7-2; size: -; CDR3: CASSSPGMLGANVLTF; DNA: TGTGCCAGCAGCTCTCCCGGGATGCTCGGGGCCAACGTCCTGACTTTC
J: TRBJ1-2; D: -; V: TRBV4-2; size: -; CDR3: CASSQDSTVSGVYTF; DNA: TGTGCCAGCAGCCAGGACAGTACCGTTTCTGGAGTCTACACCTTC
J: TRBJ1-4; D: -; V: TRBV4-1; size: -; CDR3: CASSRWTYRAPTTNEKLFF; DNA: TGCGCCAGCAGTCGGTGGACTTACAGAGCCCCAACAACTAATGAAAAACTGTTTTTT
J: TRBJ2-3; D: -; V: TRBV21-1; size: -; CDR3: CASSKGGGATDTQYF; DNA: TGTGCCAGCAGCAAGGGCGGGGGAGCGACAGATACGCAGTATTTT
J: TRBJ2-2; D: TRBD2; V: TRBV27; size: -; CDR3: CASSQTRTSGGALTGELFF; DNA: TGTGCCAGCAGTCAAACAAGGACTAGCGGGGGGGCTTTGACCGGGGAGCTGTTTTTT
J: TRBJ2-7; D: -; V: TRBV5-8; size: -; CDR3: CASSLGGKNYF; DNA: TGTGCCAGCAGCTTGGGAGGGAAGAACTACTTC
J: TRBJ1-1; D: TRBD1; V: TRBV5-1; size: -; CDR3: CASSSLTGGKAEAFF; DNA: TGCGCCAGCAGCTCGCTTACAGGGGGCAAGGCTGAAGCTTTCTTT
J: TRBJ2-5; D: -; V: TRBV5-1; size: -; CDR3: CASSLTFQETQYF; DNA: TGCGCCAGCAGCCTGACATTTCAAGAGACCCAGTACTTC
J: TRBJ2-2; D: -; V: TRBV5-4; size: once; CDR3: CASRPGHFTGELFF; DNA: TGTGCCAGCAGACCTGGACACTTCACCGGGGAGCTGTTTTTT
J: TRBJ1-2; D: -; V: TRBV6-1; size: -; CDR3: CASSIQGYGYTF; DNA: TGTGCCAGCAGTATACAGGGTTATGGCTACACCTTC
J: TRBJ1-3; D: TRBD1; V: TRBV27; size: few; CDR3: CASSPQGDIIRGGNTIYF; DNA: TGTGCCAGCAGTCCTCAGGGGGATATCATCCGGGGTGGAAACACCATATATTTT
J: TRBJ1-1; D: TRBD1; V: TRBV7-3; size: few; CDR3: CASSSQGWGNTEAFF; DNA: TGTGCCAGCAGCTCACAGGGGTGGGGGAACACTGAAGCTTTCTTT
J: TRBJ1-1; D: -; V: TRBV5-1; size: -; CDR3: CASSLERGTEAFF; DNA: TGCGCCAGCAGCTTGGAGAGGGGGACTGAAGCTTTCTTT
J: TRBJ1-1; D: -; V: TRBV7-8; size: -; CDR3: CASSLGRGLGAFF; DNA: TGTGCCAGCAGCTTAGGGCGCGGGCTCGGGGCTTTCTTT
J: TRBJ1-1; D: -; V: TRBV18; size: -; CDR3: CASSPQEQNTEAFF; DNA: TGTGCCAGCTCACCTCAAGAACAGAACACTGAAGCTTTCTTT
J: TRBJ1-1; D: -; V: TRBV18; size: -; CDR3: CASSLREGLNTEAFF; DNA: TGTGCCAGCTCCCTTCGAGAGGGATTGAACACTGAAGCTTTCTTT
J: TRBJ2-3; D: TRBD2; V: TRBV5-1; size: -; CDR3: CASSFAGGVADTQYF; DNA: TGCGCCAGCAGCTTCGCGGGGGGTGTTGCAGATACGCAGTATTTT
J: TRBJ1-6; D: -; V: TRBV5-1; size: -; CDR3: CASSFRGHWGSPLHF; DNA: TGCGCCAGCAGCTTCAGGGGCCATTGGGGTTCACCCCTCCACTTT
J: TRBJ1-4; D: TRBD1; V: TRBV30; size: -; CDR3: CAWSPRTGVNEKLFF; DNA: TGTGCCTGGAGTCCCCGGACAGGGGTTAATGAAAAACTGTTTTTT
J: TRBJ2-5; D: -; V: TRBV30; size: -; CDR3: CAWWGGETQYF; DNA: TGTGCCTGGTGGGGAGGAGAGACCCAGTACTTC
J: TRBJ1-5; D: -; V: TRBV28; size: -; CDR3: CASTLSGGNNQPQHF; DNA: TGTGCCAGCACCCTCTCCGGGGGTAACAATCAGCCCCAGCATTTT
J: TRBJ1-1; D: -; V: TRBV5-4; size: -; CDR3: CASSSDSWNTEAFF; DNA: TGTGCCAGCAGCTCCGACAGCTGGAACACTGAAGCTTTCTTT
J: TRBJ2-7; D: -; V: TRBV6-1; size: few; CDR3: CASSERTLYEQYF; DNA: TGTGCCAGCAGTGAAAGGACACTATACGAGCAGTACTTC
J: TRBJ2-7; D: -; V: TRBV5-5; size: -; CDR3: CASSSSGNQGEQYF; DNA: TGTGCCAGCAGCAGTTCCGGGAACCAAGGCGAGCAGTACTTC
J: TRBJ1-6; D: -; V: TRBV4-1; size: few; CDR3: CASSQVASAGRSSYNSPLHF; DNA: TGCGCCAGCAGCCAAGTCGCCTCGGCGGGTCGGAGCTCCTATAATTCACCCCTCCACTTT
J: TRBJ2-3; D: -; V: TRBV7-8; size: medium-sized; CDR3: CASSLERSTDTQYF; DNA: TGTGCCAGCAGCTTAGAACGGAGCACAGATACGCAGTATTTT
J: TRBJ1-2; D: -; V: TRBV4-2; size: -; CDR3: CASSQVGRDDGSLRGYTF; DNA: TGTGCCAGCAGCCAAGTAGGAAGAGACGATGGATCACTGAGGGGCTACACCTTC
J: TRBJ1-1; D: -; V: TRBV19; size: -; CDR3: CASSIEGDTEAFF; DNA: TGTGCCAGTAGTATTGAGGGTGACACTGAAGCTTTCTTT
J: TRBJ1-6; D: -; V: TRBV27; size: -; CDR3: CASSLSYGEYFSPLHF; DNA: TGTGCCAGCAGTTTATCTTACGGGGAATACTTTTCACCCCTCCACTTT
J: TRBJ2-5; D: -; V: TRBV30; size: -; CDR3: CAWSVRHQETQYF; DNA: TGTGCCTGGAGTGTACGACATCAAGAGACCCAGTACTTC
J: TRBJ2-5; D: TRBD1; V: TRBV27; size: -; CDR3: CASSLFSMGTASRETQYF; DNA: TGTGCCAGCAGTTTATTCTCAATGGGGACAGCCAGCCGCGAGACCCAGTACTTC
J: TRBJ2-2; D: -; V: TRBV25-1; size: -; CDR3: CASSERAGSGELFF; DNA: TGTGCCAGCAGTGAACGGGCAGGGTCCGGGGAGCTGTTTTTT
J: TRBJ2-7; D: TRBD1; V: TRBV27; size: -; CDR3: CASTPGDRGRGHEQYF; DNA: TGTGCCAGCACCCCGGGAGACAGGGGGCGAGGCCACGAGCAGTACTTC
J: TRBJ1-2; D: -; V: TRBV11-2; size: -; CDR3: CASSLTGYGYTF; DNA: TGTGCCAGCAGCTTAACAGGGTATGGCTACACCTTC
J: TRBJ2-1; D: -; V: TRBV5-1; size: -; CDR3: CASSLAWSSYNEQFF; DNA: TGCGCCAGCAGCTTGGCCTGGAGCTCCTACAATGAGCAGTTCTTC
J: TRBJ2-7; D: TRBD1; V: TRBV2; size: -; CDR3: CASRGQGTGEQYF; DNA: TGTGCCAGCAGAGGACAGGGCACGGGCGAGCAGTACTTC
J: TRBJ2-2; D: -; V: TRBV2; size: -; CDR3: CASRETGRDTGELFF; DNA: TGTGCCAGCAGAGAGACCGGCCGGGACACCGGGGAGCTGTTTTTT
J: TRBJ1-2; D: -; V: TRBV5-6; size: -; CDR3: CASRRREANYGYTF; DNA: TGTGCCAGTCGTAGGAGGGAGGCTAACTATGGCTACACCTTC
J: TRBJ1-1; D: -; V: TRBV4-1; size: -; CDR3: CASSHFQGRWTEAFF; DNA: TGCGCCAGCAGCCATTTCCAGGGTAGGTGGACTGAAGCTTTCTTT
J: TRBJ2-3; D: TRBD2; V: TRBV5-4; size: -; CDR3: CASSRGLAGGRGDTQYF; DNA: TGTGCCAGCAGCCGGGGACTAGCGGGGGGGCGAGGCGATACGCAGTATTTT
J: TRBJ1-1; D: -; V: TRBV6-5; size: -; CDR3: CASSYDDRNTEAFF; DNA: TGTGCCAGCAGTTACGACGACAGGAACACTGAAGCTTTCTTT